Below, one T cell receptor (beta chain) is given with its context. This may be a read error, as it is one base from a much larger clone. The source material, RNA transcripts, was used to amplify TCR beta CDR3 regions. The study used the HTBI primer set for a first-round RT-PCR of the TCR CDR3. TCRdb used MiXCR to reprocess the multiplex PCR reads, holding one entry per CDR3 protein. The data contain about 350,000 distinct CDR3 sequences, approximately 15% of them singletons. Trimming removed 7 bases from V and 7 bases from J, with 20 bases in between. This CDR3 has 14 amino acids. The germline V gene has CDR1 SQVTM and CDR2 ANQGSEA. This entry is derived from a study of T cells in Graves' hyperthyroidism and ophthalmopathy.

Sequences were obtained from blood. The clonotype was recovered from a woman aged 25-40 years with Graves' hyperthyroidism. This chain uses TRBV29-1 with TRBJ2-1; weak D call: TRBD1 (6 bases). CDR3 sequence: CSADTRLGANEQFF. DNA of the CDR3: TGCAGCGCTGATACCAGACTGGGGGCGAATGAGCAGTTCTTC.